This TCR beta chain emerged from a study of T cell changes during pregnancy in multiple sclerosis. The method was immunoSEQ multiplex PCR; TCRdb's version includes in-frame clones alone and lacks a portion of them. In the table there are 85,000 to 95,000 clones, around 92% of which are singletons. Looked up from germline, CDR1 is SQVTM and CDR2 is ANQGSEA. The junction had 8 bases not matched to a gene; V was cut back by 6 bases and J by 9 bases. This CDR3 comprises 12 residues. V gene TRBV29-1 combines with J gene TRBJ1-2, with 9 bases aligning to TRBD1. The sequence derives from a female donor in good health, enrolled as a control in a pregnancy study. Source: peripheral blood, taken after pregnancy. CDR3 residues: CSVPDRGESYTF. In DNA form, the CDR3 reads TGCAGCGTGCCGGACAGGGGAGAGAGCTACACCTTC.